This TCR beta chain came from a study of T cell repertoires in cytomegalovirus infection. Turning to the study itself: HLA-C-restricted CMV epitopes, recently identified, and well-studied HLA-B-restricted ones were used by the study. Matching HLA type, along with CMV infection, was indicated by public TCR beta signatures.

Study-wide points: CMV-specific HLA-C-restricted TCR beta clonotypes dominated the ex vivo response.

In TCRdb, the reads were re-called with MiXCR into one record per CDR3 protein. The data hold around 710,000 distinct CDR3 sequences, with under 35% observed a single time. In this sample, this clonotype turned up a few times. What it recognizes is unknown. This TCR was recovered from a human donor in good health (CMV status not recorded). Some clones in this sample may be carry-over from other donors' samples. Sample: cultured CD8+ T cells from PBMCs, taken from culture after CMV antigen stimulation.

The CDR3 DNA reads TGTGCCAGCAGTTTATCGGGCTACTCCTACAATGAGCAGTTCTTC. Residues: CASSLSGYSYNEQFF. The V call is TRBV27, the J call TRBJ2-1; D remains unclear. This CDR3 has 15 residues. Germline lookup yields CDR1 MNHEY and CDR2 SMNVEV (reference sequence). Trimming cost V 0 bases and J 0 bases, with 6 bases left between them.